The clone carrying this T cell receptor beta chain was found a few times. This specimen comes from a study of shared clonotypes between healthy human individuals. The CDR3 contains 12 residues. Germline V gives CDR1 GTSNPN, CDR2 SVGIG (reference sequence). V was clipped by 2 bases and J by 11 bases, with 12 bases between them. Profiling relied on immunoSEQ multiplex PCR, and the TCRdb table lists in-frame clones only, not all of them. The repertoire has 800,000 to 1,200,000 clones, around 78% of them found once; the top ten carry 0.5% to 0.6%. What was sequenced was memory CD4+ T cells from PBMCs. The subset here: CD45RA-negative fraction. This rearrangement joins TRBV30 to TRBJ1-4; no firm D call. The TCR originated in a young man in good health. Some clones in this sample may be carry-over from other donors' samples. The CDR3 is CAWSPTLGKLFF. CDR3 sequence (DNA): TGTGCCTGGAGTCCAACTCTGGGGAAACTGTTTTTT.